This T cell receptor (beta chain) was retrieved from a study of shared clonotypes between healthy human individuals. As for this clone: Antigen: not known. The same CDR3 can be traced to other DNA sequences in this sample.

Naive CD8 cells, CD45RO-negative and positively selected for CCR7, excluded terminally differentiated effector memory CD45RA+ cells. Germline-derived CDR1 and CDR2 are SGHNT and YYREEE (reference sequence). Trimming removed 3 bases from V and 7 bases from J, with 11 bases in between. CDR3 size: 12 residues. General observations from the study: The study drew on few donors, limiting represented genetic and exposure-history diversity. Estimated richness was generally greater in naive than memory subsets.

Produced via immunoSEQ multiplex PCR; TCRdb's table is partial and in-frame only. The top ten hold 24% of the sample, which has about 680,000 clones, 92% seen once. The sequenced sample was naive CD8+ T cells sorted from blood. V gene TRBV5-4 combines with J gene TRBJ2-7; possibly TRBD1 for D (6 bases). This TCR derives from a man in his thirties or forties in good health. Here the CDR3 DNA reads TGTGCCAGCAGCTCCAACAGGGCTGAGCAGTACTTC. As protein: CASSSNRAEQYF.